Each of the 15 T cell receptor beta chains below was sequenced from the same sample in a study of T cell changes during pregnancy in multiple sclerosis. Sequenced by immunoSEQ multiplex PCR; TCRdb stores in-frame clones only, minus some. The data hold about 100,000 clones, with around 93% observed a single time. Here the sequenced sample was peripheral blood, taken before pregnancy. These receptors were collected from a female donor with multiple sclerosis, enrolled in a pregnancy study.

CDR3 coding DNA: TGTGCCAGCAGGCCGGGACTAGAAGAGCAGTACTTC. This codes for CASRPGLEEQYF. The V call is TRBV2, the J call TRBJ2-7, with 8 bases identical to TRBD2. The J segment lost 7 bases and the V segment lost 6 bases, leaving 5 bases of the junction unmatched. CDR3 size: 12 residues. Germline loops: CDR1 SNHLY, CDR2 FYNNEI.

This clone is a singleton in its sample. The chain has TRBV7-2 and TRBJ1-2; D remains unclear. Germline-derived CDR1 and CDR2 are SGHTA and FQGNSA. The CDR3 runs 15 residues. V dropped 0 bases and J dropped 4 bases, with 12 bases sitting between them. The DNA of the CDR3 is TGTGCCAGCAGCTTAGCTGGAGCTCCGCCCTATGGCTACACCTTC. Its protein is CASSLAGAPPYGYTF.

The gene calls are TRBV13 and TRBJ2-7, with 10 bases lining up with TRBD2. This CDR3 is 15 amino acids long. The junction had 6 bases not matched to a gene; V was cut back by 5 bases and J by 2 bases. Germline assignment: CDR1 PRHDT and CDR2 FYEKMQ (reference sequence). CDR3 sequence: CASSQRTSGPYEQYF. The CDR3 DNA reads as TGTGCCAGCAGCCAGAGGACTAGCGGACCCTACGAGCAGTACTTC. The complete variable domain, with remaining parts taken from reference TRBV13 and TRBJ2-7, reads AAGVIQSPRHLIKEKRETATLKCYPIPRHDTVYWYQQGPGQDPQFLISFYEKMQSDKGSIPDRFSAQQFSDYHSELNMSSLELGDSALYFCASSQRTSGPYEQYFGPGTRLTVT.

CDR3 nucleotide sequence: TGTGCCAGCAGCCCACGGACAGGTGGTTTGAGGAACACCATATATTTT. Protein sequence: CASSPRTGGLRNTIYF. The chain has TRBV5-6 and TRBJ1-3; TRBD1 agrees at 7 bases. The V segment lost 4 bases and the J segment 7 bases; nucleotides outside the gene matches: 14. The CDR3 runs 16 residues. The germline V gene has CDR1 SGHDT and CDR2 YYEEEE.

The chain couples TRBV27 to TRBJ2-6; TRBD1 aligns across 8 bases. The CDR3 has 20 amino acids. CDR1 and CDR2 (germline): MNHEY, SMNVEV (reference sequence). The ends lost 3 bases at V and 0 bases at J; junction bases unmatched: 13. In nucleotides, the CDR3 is TGTGCCAGCAGTTTTCTTTCGACAGGGGTCCCCTTCTCTGGGGCCAACGTCCTGACTTTC. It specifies CASSFLSTGVPFSGANVLTF.

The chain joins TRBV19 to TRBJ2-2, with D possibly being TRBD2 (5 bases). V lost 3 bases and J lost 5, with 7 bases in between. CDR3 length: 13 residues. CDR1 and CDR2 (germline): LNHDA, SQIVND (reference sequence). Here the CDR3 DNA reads TGTGCCAGTAGTATTACTAGAACCGGGGAGCTGTTTTTT. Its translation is CASSITRTGELFF.

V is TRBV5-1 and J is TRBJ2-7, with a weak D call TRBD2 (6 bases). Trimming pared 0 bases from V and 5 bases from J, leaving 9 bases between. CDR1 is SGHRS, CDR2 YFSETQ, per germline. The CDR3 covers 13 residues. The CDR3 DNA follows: TGCGCCAGCAGCTTGGCCCCGGGGGACGAGCAGTACTTC. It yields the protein CASSLAPGDEQYF.

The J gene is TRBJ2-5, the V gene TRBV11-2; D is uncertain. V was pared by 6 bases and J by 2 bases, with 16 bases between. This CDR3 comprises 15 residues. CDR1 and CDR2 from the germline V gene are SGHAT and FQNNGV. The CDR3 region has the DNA TGTGCCAGCAGTTATAGACGATCGAGGCAAGAGACCCAGTACTTC. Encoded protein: CASSYRRSRQETQYF.

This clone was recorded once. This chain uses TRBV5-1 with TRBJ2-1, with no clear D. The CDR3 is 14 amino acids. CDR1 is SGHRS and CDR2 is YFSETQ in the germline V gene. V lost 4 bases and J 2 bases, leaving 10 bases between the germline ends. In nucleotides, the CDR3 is TGCGCCAGCAGCCCCCCCCCAACCTACAATGAGCAGTTCTTC. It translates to CASSPPPTYNEQFF.

Here the CDR3 DNA reads TGTGCCAGCAGTTTGGTGACTAGCGGTTGGGATGAGCAGTTCTTC. Protein sequence: CASSLVTSGWDEQFF. J is TRBJ2-1 and V is TRBV28; 9 nucleotides match TRBD2. The trim removed 3 bases at V and 8 bases at J, leaving 8 bases unmatched. Germline values: CDR1 MDHEN, CDR2 SYDVKM. CDR3 length equals 15 residues.

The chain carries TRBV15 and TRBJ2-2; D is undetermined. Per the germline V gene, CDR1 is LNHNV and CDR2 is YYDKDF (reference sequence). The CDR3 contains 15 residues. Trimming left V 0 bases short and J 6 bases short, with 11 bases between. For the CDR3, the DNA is TGTGCCACCAGCAGAGAACGCAGTCTGGCCGGGGAGCTGTTTTTT. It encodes CATSRERSLAGELFF. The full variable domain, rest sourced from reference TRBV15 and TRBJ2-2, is DAMVIQNPRYQVTQFGKPVTLSCSQTLNHNVMYWYQQKSSQAPKLLFHYYDKDFNNEADTPDNFQSRRPNTSFCFLDIRSPGLGDTAMYLCATSRERSLAGELFFGEGSRLTVL.

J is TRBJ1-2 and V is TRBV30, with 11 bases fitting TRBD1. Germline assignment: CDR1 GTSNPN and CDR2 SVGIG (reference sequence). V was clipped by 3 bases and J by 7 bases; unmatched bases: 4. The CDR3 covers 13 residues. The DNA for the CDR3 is TGTGCCTGGAGGGACAGGGGGCGGGTTGGCTACACCTTC. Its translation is CAWRDRGRVGYTF.

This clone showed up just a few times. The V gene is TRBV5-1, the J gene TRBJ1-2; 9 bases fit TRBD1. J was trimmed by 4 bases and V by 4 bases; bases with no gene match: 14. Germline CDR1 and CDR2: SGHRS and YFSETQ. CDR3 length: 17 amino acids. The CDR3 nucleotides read TGCGCCAGCAGCCTGACTCCGGGACAGGGTCGGGGCTATGGCTACACCTTC. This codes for CASSLTPGQGRGYGYTF.

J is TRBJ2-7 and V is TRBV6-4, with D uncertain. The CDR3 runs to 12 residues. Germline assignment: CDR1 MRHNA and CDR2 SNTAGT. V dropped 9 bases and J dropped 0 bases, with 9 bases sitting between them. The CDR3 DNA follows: TGTGCCAGACAGACCAGCTCCTACGAGCAGTACTTC. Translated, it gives CARQTSSYEQYF.

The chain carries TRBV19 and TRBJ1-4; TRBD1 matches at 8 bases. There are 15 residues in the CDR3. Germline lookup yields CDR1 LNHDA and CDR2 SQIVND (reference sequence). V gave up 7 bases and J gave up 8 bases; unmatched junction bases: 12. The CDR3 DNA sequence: TGTGCCAGTATGCCGCCCGGGACAGGTTTCGAAAAACTGTTTTTT. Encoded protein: CASMPPGTGFEKLFF.